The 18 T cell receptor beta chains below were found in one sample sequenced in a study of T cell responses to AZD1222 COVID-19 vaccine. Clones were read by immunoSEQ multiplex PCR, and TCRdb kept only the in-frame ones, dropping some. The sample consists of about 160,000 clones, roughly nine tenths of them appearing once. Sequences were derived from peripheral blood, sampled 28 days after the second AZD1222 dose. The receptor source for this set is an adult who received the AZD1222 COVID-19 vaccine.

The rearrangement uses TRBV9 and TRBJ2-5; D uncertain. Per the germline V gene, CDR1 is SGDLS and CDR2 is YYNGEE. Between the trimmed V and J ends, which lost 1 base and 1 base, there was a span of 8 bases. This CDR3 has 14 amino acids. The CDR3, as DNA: TGTGCCAGCAGCGTATCTCCGGTCCAAGAGACCCAGTACTTC. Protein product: CASSVSPVQETQYF.

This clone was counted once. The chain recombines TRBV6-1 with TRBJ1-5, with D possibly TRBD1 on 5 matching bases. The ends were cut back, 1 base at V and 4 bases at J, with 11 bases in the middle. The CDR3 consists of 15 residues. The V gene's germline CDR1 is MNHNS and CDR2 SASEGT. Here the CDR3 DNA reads TGTGCCAGCAGTGAAGGGACTAACAGGAATCAGCCCCAGCATTTT. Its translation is CASSEGTNRNQPQHF.

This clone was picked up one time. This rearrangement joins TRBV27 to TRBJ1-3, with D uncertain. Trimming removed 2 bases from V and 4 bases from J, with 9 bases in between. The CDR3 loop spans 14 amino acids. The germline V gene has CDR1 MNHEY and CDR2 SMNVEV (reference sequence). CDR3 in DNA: TGTGCCAGCAGTTTAGGAGGCGGGGGAAACACCATATATTTT. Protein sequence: CASSLGGGGNTIYF.

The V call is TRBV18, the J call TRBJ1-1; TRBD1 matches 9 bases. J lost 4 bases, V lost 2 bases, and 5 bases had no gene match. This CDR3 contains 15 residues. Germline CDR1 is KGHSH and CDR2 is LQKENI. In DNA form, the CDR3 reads TGTGCCAGCTCACCATTAGGGACAGGGTTCACTGAAGCTTTCTTT. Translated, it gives CASSPLGTGFTEAFF.

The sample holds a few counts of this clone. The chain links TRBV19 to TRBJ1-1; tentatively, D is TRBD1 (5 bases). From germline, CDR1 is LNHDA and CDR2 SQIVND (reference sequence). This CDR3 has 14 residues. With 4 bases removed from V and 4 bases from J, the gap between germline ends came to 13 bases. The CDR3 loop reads CASSTAAQGTEAFF. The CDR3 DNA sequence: TGTGCCAGTAGTACGGCAGCCCAGGGCACTGAAGCTTTCTTT.

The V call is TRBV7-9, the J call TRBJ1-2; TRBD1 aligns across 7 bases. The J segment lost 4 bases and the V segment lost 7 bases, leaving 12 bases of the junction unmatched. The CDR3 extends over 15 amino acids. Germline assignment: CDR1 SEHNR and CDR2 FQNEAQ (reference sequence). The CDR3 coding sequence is TGTGCCAGCATCCATCCTACAGGGGATAGCTATGGCTACACCTTC. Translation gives CASIHPTGDSYGYTF.

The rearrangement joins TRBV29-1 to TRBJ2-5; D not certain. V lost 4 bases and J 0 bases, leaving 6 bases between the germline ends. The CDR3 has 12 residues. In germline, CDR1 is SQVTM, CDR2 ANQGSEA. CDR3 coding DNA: TGCAGCGTTGTAACGTACCAAGAGACCCAGTACTTC. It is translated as CSVVTYQETQYF.

CDR3 protein: CASSPGGAGGPPKNEQFF. CDR3 in DNA: TGTGCCAGCAGCCCCGGGGGGGCGGGAGGGCCTCCCAAAAATGAGCAGTTCTTC. The rearrangement joins TRBV3-1 (or the pseudogene TRBV3-2) to TRBJ2-1; 9 bases are a match to TRBD2. Germline V CDR1 and CDR2: LGHDT, YNNKEL (reference sequence). The CDR3 loop spans 18 amino acids. Trimming removed 4 bases from V and 7 bases from J; junction bases left unmatched: 17.

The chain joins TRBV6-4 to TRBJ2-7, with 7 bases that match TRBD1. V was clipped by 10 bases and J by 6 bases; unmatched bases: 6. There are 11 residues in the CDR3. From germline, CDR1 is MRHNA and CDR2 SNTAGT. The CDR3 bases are TGTGCCACCCCTGAGGGGGCCGAGCAGTACTTC. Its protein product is CATPEGAEQYF.

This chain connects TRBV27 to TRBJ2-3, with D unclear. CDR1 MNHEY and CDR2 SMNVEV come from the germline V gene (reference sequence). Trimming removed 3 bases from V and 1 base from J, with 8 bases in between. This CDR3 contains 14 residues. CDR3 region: CASSFYQGTDTQYF. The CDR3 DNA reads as TGTGCCAGCAGTTTTTATCAGGGCACAGATACGCAGTATTTT.

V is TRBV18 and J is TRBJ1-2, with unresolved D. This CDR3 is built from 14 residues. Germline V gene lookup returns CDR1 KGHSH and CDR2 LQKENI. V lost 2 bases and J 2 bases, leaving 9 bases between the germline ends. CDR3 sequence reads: CASSPEWGNYGYTF. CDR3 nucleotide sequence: TGTGCCAGCTCACCAGAGTGGGGAAACTATGGCTACACCTTC.

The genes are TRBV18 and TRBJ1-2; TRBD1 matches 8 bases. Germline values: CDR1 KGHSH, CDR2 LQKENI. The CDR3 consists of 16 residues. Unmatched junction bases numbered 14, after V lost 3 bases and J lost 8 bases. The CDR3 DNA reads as TGTGCCAGCTCACCCACCTCGGACAGGGATGGGACCGGCTACACCTTC. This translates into CASSPTSDRDGTGYTF.

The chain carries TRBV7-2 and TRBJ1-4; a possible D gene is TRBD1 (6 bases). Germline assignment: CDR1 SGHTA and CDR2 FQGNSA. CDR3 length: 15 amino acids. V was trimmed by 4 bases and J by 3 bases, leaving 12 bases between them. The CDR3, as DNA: TGTGCCAGCAGCTCTCGACAGGAACCTAATGAAAAACTGTTTTTT. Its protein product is CASSSRQEPNEKLFF.

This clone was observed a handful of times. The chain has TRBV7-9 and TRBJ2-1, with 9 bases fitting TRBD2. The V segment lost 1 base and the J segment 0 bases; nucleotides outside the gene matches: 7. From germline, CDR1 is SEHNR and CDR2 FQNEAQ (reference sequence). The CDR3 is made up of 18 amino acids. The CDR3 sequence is CASSLGGLAGSSYNEQFF. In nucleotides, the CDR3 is TGTGCCAGCAGCTTAGGTGGGCTAGCGGGGAGCTCCTACAATGAGCAGTTCTTC.

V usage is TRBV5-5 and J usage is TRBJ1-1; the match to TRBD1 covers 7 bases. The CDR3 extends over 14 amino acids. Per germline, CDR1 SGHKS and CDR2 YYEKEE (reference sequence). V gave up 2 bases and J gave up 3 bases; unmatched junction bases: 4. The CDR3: CASSLDRADTEAFF. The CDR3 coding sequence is TGTGCCAGCAGCTTAGACAGGGCGGACACTGAAGCTTTCTTT.

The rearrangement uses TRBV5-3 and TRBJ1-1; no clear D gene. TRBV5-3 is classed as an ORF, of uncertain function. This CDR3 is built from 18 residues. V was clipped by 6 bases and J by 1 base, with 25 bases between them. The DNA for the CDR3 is TGTGCCAGAATTCGCACCCTGGGTCTTAACCGCAGGAACACTGAAGCTTTCTTT. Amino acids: CARIRTLGLNRRNTEAFF.

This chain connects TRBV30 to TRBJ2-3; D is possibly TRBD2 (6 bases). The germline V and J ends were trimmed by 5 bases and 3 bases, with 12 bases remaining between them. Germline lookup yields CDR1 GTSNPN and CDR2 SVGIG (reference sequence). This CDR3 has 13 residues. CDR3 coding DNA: TGTGCCTGGGGGGGGAGTAATACAGATACGCAGTATTTT. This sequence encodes CAWGGSNTDTQYF.

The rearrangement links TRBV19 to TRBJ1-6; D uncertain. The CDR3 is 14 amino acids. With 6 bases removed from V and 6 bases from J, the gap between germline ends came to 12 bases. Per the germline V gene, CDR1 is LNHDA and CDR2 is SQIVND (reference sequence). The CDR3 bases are TGTGCCAGTAGCCTACCGGGCCCTAATTCACCCCTCCACTTT. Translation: CASSLPGPNSPLHF.